What follows are 17 T cell receptor beta chains derived from one specimen sequenced in a study of siplizumab effects on memory and regulatory T cells. Assay: immunoSEQ multiplex PCR; the TCRdb copy retains only in-frame clones and omits some. The data show about 46,000 clones, more than 85% seen once. Sequencing input: CD8+ T cells sorted from blood. These receptors were taken from a human donor in good health.

The V gene is TRBV27, the J gene TRBJ2-7; 7 nucleotides agree with TRBD1. Per germline, CDR1 MNHEY and CDR2 SMNVEV (reference sequence). This CDR3 comprises 14 residues. The junction had 7 bases not matched to a gene; V was cut back by 8 bases and J by 0 bases. The CDR3 nucleotides are TGTGCCAGCGGGGGACAGTCTACCTCCTACGAGCAGTACTTC. Translating gives CASGGQSTSYEQYF.

The J gene is TRBJ2-4, the V gene TRBV9, with D possibly matching TRBD2 (7 bases). The CDR3 sequence is 20 residues long. V was trimmed by 3 bases and J by 1 base, leaving 26 bases between them. The germline CDR1 and CDR2 sequences are SGDLS and YYNGEE. CDR3 protein: CASSGGLREQEFRAKNIQYF. CDR3 bases: TGTGCCAGCAGCGGGGGGCTGCGGGAGCAGGAATTCAGGGCCAAAAACATTCAGTACTTC.

The rearrangement uses TRBV5-1 and TRBJ2-7; 7 bases fit TRBD1. Germline CDR1 and CDR2: SGHRS and YFSETQ. The V gene end was trimmed by 5 bases and the J gene end by 1 base; junction bases not matched to a gene: 6. The CDR3 has 14 residues. The CDR3 loop reads CASSPDRASYEQYF. CDR3 sequence (DNA): TGCGCCAGCAGTCCCGACAGGGCTTCCTACGAGCAGTACTTC.

Regarding this clone: An end of the junction differs from the germline gene, which may be a read error. The chain employs TRBV30 and TRBJ1-1, with 8 bases that match TRBD1. This CDR3 has 11 residues. Germline V gene lookup returns CDR1 GTSNPN and CDR2 SVGIG (reference sequence). In DNA form, the CDR3 reads TGTGCCTGGAGTGGGGGACAGGTAGTGGGATTT. Protein: CAWSGGQVVGF.

The rearrangement joins TRBV7-2 to TRBJ2-2; TRBD1 aligns across 9 bases. This CDR3 spans 15 amino acids. V was clipped by 5 bases and J by 6 bases; unmatched bases: 7. Germline loops: CDR1 SGHTA, CDR2 FQGNSA. CDR3 protein: CASSLTGGEAGELFF. In DNA, the CDR3 is TGTGCCAGCAGCCTGACAGGGGGAGAGGCCGGGGAGCTGTTTTTT.

The chain is built from TRBV11-1 and TRBJ1-2; a weak D match, TRBD1 (6 bases). V was shortened by 3 bases and J by 2 bases, with 13 bases between the two germline ends. The germline CDR1 and CDR2 sequences are SGHAT and FQDESV (reference sequence). This CDR3 contains 15 residues. The CDR3 DNA reads TGTGCCAGCAGCTTCCGGGGCAGGGGCAACTATGGCTACACCTTC. It codes for CASSFRGRGNYGYTF.

This chain uses TRBV27 with TRBJ2-5; 8 positions agree with TRBD1. The J call may be mistaken, given a closer DNA end match to TRBJ2-7. Looked up from germline, CDR1 is MNHEY and CDR2 is SMNVEV (reference sequence). The CDR3 length is 13 residues. CDR3 sequence: CASSMGQAYEQYF. The CDR3 DNA reads TGTGCCAGCAGTATGGGACAGGCCTACGAGCAGTACTTC.

V usage is TRBV27 and J usage is TRBJ2-3, with D possibly matching TRBD2 (5 bases). The CDR3 covers 17 residues. The ends were cut back, 4 bases at V and 2 bases at J, with 19 bases in the middle. Germline assignment: CDR1 MNHEY and CDR2 SMNVEV (reference sequence). The CDR3 DNA sequence: TGTGCCAGCAGTTCCACCGTCTTCGACGGGGACACAGATACGCAGTATTTT. Amino acids: CASSSTVFDGDTDTQYF.

This chain joins TRBV28 and TRBJ2-2; D is ambiguous. CDR1 and CDR2 from the germline V gene are MDHEN and SYDVKM. This CDR3 spans 17 amino acids. The V end was cut by 6 bases, the J end by 1 base, with 18 bases between. CDR3 loop: CASRSPPGRWNTGELFF. The CDR3 bases are TGTGCCAGCAGGTCTCCACCAGGACGCTGGAACACCGGGGAGCTGTTTTTT.

The chain recombines TRBV7-2 with TRBJ2-7; D is uncertain. This CDR3 has 16 amino acids. Trimming stripped 1 base from V and 0 bases from J, with 13 bases between. Germline assignment: CDR1 SGHTA and CDR2 FQGNSA. CDR3 region: CASSLDMVPLSYEQYF. In DNA, the CDR3 is TGTGCCAGCAGCTTAGATATGGTCCCCCTCTCCTACGAGCAGTACTTC.

The chain uses TRBV5-6 and TRBJ2-7, with D hard to call. The CDR3 spans 13 residues. Deletions cut 4 bases from V and 1 base from J, with 9 bases between. Germline V CDR1 and CDR2: SGHDT, YYEEEE. Here the CDR3 reads CASSLGSSYEQYF. Written as DNA, the CDR3 is TGTGCCAGCAGCCTCGGGTCTTCCTACGAGCAGTACTTC.

CDR3 in amino acids: CAISETGGALGGYTF. In DNA form, the CDR3 reads TGTGCCATCAGCGAGACAGGGGGCGCACTCGGTGGCTACACCTTC. This chain joins TRBV10-3 and TRBJ1-2; 10 positions agree with TRBD1. The length of the CDR3 is 15 residues. The germline CDR1 and CDR2 sequences are ENHRY and SYGVKD. V was pared by 6 bases and J by 7 bases, with 11 bases of the junction left unmatched.

This rearrangement joins TRBV2 to TRBJ2-1, with TRBD2 matching over 9 bases. In germline, CDR1 is SNHLY, CDR2 FYNNEI. The CDR3 consists of 15 residues. After removal of 5 bases from V and 2 bases from J, the junction contained 4 bases not matched to a gene. The CDR3 reads CASSNSGGAYNEQFF. Written as DNA, the CDR3 is TGTGCCAGCAGTAATAGCGGGGGTGCCTACAATGAGCAGTTCTTC. Full variable domain (outside the CDR3, taken from reference TRBV2 and TRBJ2-1): EPEVTQTPSHQVTQMGQEVILRCVPISNHLYFYWYRQILGQKVEFLVSFYNNEISEKSEIFDDQFSVERPDGSNFTLKIRSTKLEDSAMYFCASSNSGGAYNEQFFGPGTRLTVL.

This clone was observed a single time. The V call is TRBV7-6, the J call TRBJ1-3, with D possibly being TRBD1 (5 bases). This CDR3 is built from 15 residues. V lost 2 bases to trimming and J lost 2 bases, with 10 bases between them. Germline loops: CDR1 SGHVS, CDR2 FNYEAQ. CDR3 in amino acids: CASSLNGGAGNTIYF. The CDR3 DNA follows: TGTGCCAGCAGCTTAAACGGGGGGGCTGGAAACACCATATATTTT.

The chain combines TRBV10-1 with TRBJ2-7; the D is unclear. The CDR3 consists of 13 residues. The germline gives CDR1 WNHNN, CDR2 SYGVQD (reference sequence). Trimming removed 2 bases from V and 5 bases from J, with 10 bases in between. Written as DNA, the CDR3 is TGCGCCAGCAGTGAGGCCCTCCGCGACGAGCAGTACTTC. Translation: CASSEALRDEQYF.

J is TRBJ2-2 and V is TRBV27; unclear D gene. V was cut by 8 bases and J by 11 bases, with 12 bases left in between. The CDR3 length is 11 residues. Germline V gives CDR1 MNHEY, CDR2 SMNVEV (reference sequence). The CDR3 loop reads CASRSFHELFF. The CDR3 bases are TGTGCCAGCCGCTCCTTTCATGAGCTGTTTTTT.

The genes are TRBV19 and TRBJ2-1; TRBD2 matches 8 bases. The V gene end was trimmed by 1 base and the J gene end by 8 bases; junction bases not matched to a gene: 10. CDR1 is LNHDA, CDR2 SQIVND, per germline (reference sequence). CDR3 size: 16 residues. The CDR3 coding sequence is TGTGCCAGTAGTATAGCCGGGACTAGGGCTTTCGATGAGCAGTTCTTC. It yields the protein CASSIAGTRAFDEQFF.